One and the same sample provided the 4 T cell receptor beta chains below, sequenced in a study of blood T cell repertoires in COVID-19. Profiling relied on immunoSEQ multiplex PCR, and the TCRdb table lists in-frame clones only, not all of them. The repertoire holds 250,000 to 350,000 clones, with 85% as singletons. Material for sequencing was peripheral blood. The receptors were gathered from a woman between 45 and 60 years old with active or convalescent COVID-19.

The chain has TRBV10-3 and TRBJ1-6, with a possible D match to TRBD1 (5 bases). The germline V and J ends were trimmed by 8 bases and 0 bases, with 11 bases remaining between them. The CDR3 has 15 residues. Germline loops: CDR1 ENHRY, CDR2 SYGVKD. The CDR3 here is CAIRGESSYNSPLHF. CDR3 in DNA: TGTGCCATCCGGGGGGAGAGCTCCTATAATTCACCCCTCCACTTT.

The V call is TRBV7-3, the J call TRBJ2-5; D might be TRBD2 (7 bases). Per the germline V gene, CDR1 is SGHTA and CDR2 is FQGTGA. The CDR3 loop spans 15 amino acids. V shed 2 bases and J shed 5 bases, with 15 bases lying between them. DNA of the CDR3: TGTGCCAGCAGCTTACAGGGGAGGGGTCAGGAGACCCAGTACTTC. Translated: CASSLQGRGQETQYF.

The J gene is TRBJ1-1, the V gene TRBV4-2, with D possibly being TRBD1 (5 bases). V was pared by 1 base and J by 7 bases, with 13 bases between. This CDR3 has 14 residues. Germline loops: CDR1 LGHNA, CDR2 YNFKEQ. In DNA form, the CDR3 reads TGTGCCAGCAGCCAAGCGTTAAGGACAAATGAAGCTTTCTTT. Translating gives CASSQALRTNEAFF.

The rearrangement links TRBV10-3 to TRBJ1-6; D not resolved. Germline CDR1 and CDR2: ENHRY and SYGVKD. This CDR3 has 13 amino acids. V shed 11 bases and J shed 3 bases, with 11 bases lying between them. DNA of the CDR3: TGTGCCCTCTCATCGGGCTATAATTCACCCCTCCACTTT. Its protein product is CALSSGYNSPLHF.